Listed here are 8 T cell receptor beta chains from one sample, sequenced in a study of blood T cell repertoires in COVID-19 (dated by TCRdb to 2020 to 2021). The library was prepared using the immunoSEQ multiplex PCR assay. Not all clones reach the TCRdb copy of this immuneACCESS table, which keeps in-frame sequences only. Checked studies attribute under half of the gap to unresolved V genes and leave the rest unexplained. Present in this sample are approximately 250,000 clones, roughly 90% of which were seen just once. About 12% of the sample lies in the top ten. Sample: peripheral blood. Receptors were obtained from a woman aged 65 to 85 with COVID-19, enrolled during active disease.

This chain uses TRBV14 with TRBJ1-3, with 7 bases that match TRBD1. This CDR3 has 15 amino acids. V was pared by 5 bases and J by 1 base, with 5 bases of the junction left unmatched. The V gene's germline CDR1 is SGHDN and CDR2 FVKESK. For the CDR3, the DNA is TGTGCCAGCAGCAGAACGACAGGGTCTGGAAACACCATATATTTT. Encoded protein: CASSRTTGSGNTIYF.

This clone was seen a few times. J is TRBJ2-2 and V is TRBV5-4; TRBD1 matches 8 bases. V shed 0 bases, J shed 2 bases, and the junction held 3 bases outside the gene matches. The CDR3 length is 16 residues. CDR1 SGHNT and CDR2 YYREEE come from the germline V gene (reference sequence). CDR3 coding DNA: TGTGCCAGCAGCTTGGCGGACAGGGCTAACACCGGGGAGCTGTTTTTT. It codes for CASSLADRANTGELFF.

The rearrangement uses TRBV12-3 or TRBV12-4 and TRBJ1-1; maybe TRBD1 (5 bases). The CDR3 totals 13 residues. V shed 7 bases and J shed 6 bases, with 15 bases lying between them. CDR3 coding DNA: TGTGCCAGCACGGACACCAACGACGCTGAAGCTTTCTTT. Its translation: CASTDTNDAEAFF.

V usage is TRBV25-1 and J usage is TRBJ2-5; tentative D call: TRBD2 (5 bases). The CDR3 sequence is 15 residues long. CDR1 and CDR2 from the germline V gene are MGHDK and SYGVNS. V was shortened by 5 bases and J by 4 bases, with 17 bases between the two germline ends. The CDR3 nucleotides are TGTGCCAGCAGTCCCGTAGGGCGGGCCGGAGAGACCCAGTACTTC. It is translated as CASSPVGRAGETQYF.

V and J are TRBV4-3 and TRBJ2-3; D is ambiguous. The CDR3 spans 17 residues. The germline gives CDR1 LGHNA, CDR2 YSLEER. The germline V and J ends were trimmed by 0 bases and 6 bases, with 19 bases remaining between them. The CDR3 protein is CASSQDPTVRLADTQYF. CDR3 DNA: TGCGCCAGCAGCCAAGACCCAACCGTGCGATTAGCCGATACGCAGTATTTT.

This chain uses TRBV2 with TRBJ1-2, with 10 positions matching TRBD1. The CDR3 runs to 16 residues. Germline V CDR1 and CDR2: SNHLY, FYNNEI. V was clipped by 7 bases and J by 2 bases; unmatched bases: 10. CDR3 in DNA: TGTGCCAGCATCCCTGAGCCGGGACAGGGGAACTATGGCTACACCTTC. Its translation is CASIPEPGQGNYGYTF.

This chain links TRBV6-5 with TRBJ1-6; D possibly corresponds to TRBD1 (6 bases). The germline CDR1 and CDR2 sequences are MNHEY and SVGAGI. The length of the CDR3 is 16 residues. V lost 0 bases to trimming and J lost 7 bases, with 13 bases between them. The chain's CDR3 is CASSYSYRAGNSPLHF. For the CDR3, the DNA is TGTGCCAGCAGTTACTCATACAGGGCGGGCAATTCACCCCTCCACTTT.

The genes are TRBV30 and TRBJ2-3, with 8 bases aligning to TRBD1. This CDR3 region has 14 residues. Germline CDR1 reads GTSNPN; CDR2 reads SVGIG (reference sequence). The V and J ends lost 0 bases and 10 bases, in that order; junction bases with no gene match: 9. CDR3 sequence: CAWSVPPDRGSQYF. DNA for the CDR3: TGTGCCTGGAGTGTACCCCCCGACAGGGGATCGCAGTATTTT.